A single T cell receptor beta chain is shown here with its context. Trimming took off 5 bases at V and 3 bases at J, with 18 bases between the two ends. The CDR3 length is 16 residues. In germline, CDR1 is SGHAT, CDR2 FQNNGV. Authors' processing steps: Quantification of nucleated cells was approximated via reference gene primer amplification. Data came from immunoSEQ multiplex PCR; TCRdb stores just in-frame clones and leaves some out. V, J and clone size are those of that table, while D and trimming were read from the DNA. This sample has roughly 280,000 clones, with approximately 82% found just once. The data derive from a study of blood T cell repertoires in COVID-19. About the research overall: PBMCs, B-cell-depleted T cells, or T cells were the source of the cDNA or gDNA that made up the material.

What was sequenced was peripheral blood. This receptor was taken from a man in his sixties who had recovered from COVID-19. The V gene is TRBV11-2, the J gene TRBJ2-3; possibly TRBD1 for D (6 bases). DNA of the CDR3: TGTGCCAGCAGCCAGTCGGGTGGGACAAGGACAGATACGCAGTATTTT. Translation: CASSQSGGTRTDTQYF. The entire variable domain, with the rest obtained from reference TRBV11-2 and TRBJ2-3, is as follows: EAGVAQSPRYKIIEKRQSVAFWCNPISGHATLYWYQQILGQGPKLLIQFQNNGVVDDSQLPKDRFSAERLKGVDSTLKIQPAKLEDSAVYLCASSQSGGTRTDTQYFGPGTRLTVL.